This T cell receptor (beta chain) emerged from a study of blood T cell repertoires in COVID-19. Germline values: CDR1 SGHAT, CDR2 FQNNGV. The CDR3 length is 14 residues. Data came from immunoSEQ multiplex PCR; TCRdb stores just in-frame clones and leaves some out. This table has roughly 230,000 clones, approximately 89% appearing once. Points on this clone: At one of its ends the junction is not consistent with the germline gene, which may arise from a read error.

V is TRBV11-2 and J is TRBJ1-2, with D perhaps TRBD1 (5 bases). Sequencing used peripheral blood. This TCR derives from a woman aged 40 to 50 who had recovered from COVID-19. The CDR3 here is CASSLEGTGYGSTF. The CDR3 DNA is TGTGCCAGCAGCTTAGAAGGGACTGGCTATGGCTCCACCTTC.